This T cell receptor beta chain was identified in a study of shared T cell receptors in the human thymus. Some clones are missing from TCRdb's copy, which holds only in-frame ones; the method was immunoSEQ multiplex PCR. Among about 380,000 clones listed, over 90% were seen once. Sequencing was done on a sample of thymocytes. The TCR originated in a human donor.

Here the CDR3 reads CASSLRTGGTGELFF. CDR3 bases: TGTGCCAGCAGCTTGAGGACAGGGGGCACCGGGGAGCTGTTTTTT. The chain employs TRBV5-6 and TRBJ2-2; 10 bases fit TRBD1. This CDR3 contains 15 residues. Per the germline V gene, CDR1 is SGHDT and CDR2 is YYEEEE. After removal of 1 base from V and 4 bases from J, the junction contained 1 base not matched to a gene. The entire variable domain, with the rest obtained from reference TRBV5-6 and TRBJ2-2, is as follows: DAGVTQSPTHLIKTRGQQVTLRCSPKSGHDTVSWYQQALGQGPQFIFQYYEEEERQRGNFPDRFSGHQFPNYSSELNVNALLLGDSALYLCASSLRTGGTGELFFGEGSRLTVL.